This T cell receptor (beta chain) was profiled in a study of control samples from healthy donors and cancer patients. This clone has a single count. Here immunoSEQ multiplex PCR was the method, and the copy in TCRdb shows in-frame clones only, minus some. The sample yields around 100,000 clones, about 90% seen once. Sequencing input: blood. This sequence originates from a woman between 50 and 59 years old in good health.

CDR3 in DNA: TGCGCCAGCAGCCAAGCAGGACTACCCCATGAGCAGTTCTTC. Amino acid sequence: CASSQAGLPHEQFF. The chain is built from TRBV4-3 and TRBJ2-1; maybe TRBD2 (6 bases). Germline values: CDR1 LGHNA, CDR2 YSLEER. The CDR3 has 14 amino acids. The V and J ends lost 1 base and 8 bases respectively, with 12 bases between them.